Below, 27 T cell receptor beta chains from the same sample are listed, as sequenced in a study of glioma-infiltrating T cells. TCR alpha and beta CDR3 regions were amplified from RNA using iRepertoire nested multiplex PCR. In TCRdb, the multiplex PCR reads were re-called with MiXCR into one record per CDR3 protein. The data show about 140,000 distinct CDR3 sequences, around 42% seen once. Sequencing was done on a sample of glioma tissue, nonneoplastic brain tissue, or PBMCs (not recorded which). The receptors stem from a human donor with low-grade glioma or glioblastoma, undergoing nonglioma brain surgery, or in good health (not recorded which).

The chain employs TRBV4-1 and TRBJ2-3; no clear D. This CDR3 contains 15 residues. Germline assignment: CDR1 MGHRA and CDR2 YSYEKL. V was trimmed by 3 bases and J by 1 base, leaving 11 bases between them. The DNA of the CDR3 is TGCGCCAGCAGCCATTCGTACCCCGGCACAGATACGCAGTATTTT. This encodes CASSHSYPGTDTQYF.

V usage is TRBV7-6 and J usage is TRBJ2-3; 13 bases align to TRBD2. Germline V lookup: CDR1 SGHVS, CDR2 FNYEAQ. This CDR3 has 16 amino acids. Losses at the gene ends were 4 bases for V and 4 bases for J; bases not matched to a gene: 5. CDR3 DNA: TGTGCCAGCAGCTACCGGACTAGCGGGAGCCCAGATACGCAGTATTTT. Translating gives CASSYRTSGSPDTQYF.

This clonotype came up a few times. The CDR3 DNA reads as TGTGCCAGCAGTTTAGTCACCAAAGGAACTTTCTTT. This gives the protein CASSLVTKGTFF. The chain joins TRBV28 to TRBJ1-1; no clear D gene. V was pared by 2 bases and J by 12 bases, with 13 bases between. Per the germline V gene, CDR1 is MDHEN and CDR2 is SYDVKM. The CDR3 loop spans 12 amino acids. Combining the CDR3 with reference TRBV28 and TRBJ1-1 gives the whole variable domain DVKVTQSSRYLVKRTGEKVFLECVQDMDHENMFWYRQDPGLGLRLIYFSYDVKMKEKGDIPEGYSVSREKKERFSLILESASTNQTSMYLCASSLVTKGTFFGQGTRLTVV.

The chain combines TRBV27 with TRBJ1-2; D may be TRBD1 (6 bases). The V end was cut by 5 bases, the J end by 3 bases, with 16 bases between. The germline V gene encodes CDR1 MNHEY and CDR2 SMNVEV (reference sequence). This CDR3 has 15 residues. CDR3 coding DNA: TGTGCCAGCAGTCAAAGGGGTGGGGGCTACTATGGCTACACCTTC. Translating it yields CASSQRGGGYYGYTF.

The rearrangement links TRBV19 to TRBJ1-1; D is undetermined. Germline CDR1 reads LNHDA; CDR2 reads SQIVND (reference sequence). The V gene lost 2 bases and the J gene lost 1 base, with 8 bases spanning the gap. The CDR3 is made up of 14 amino acids. CDR3 region: CASSIYPENTEAFF. CDR3 bases: TGTGCCAGTAGTATATATCCAGAGAACACTGAAGCTTTCTTT.

This clonotype was detected many times. V is TRBV6-1 and J is TRBJ2-7, with D maybe TRBD2 (5 bases). V lost 10 bases, J lost 3 bases, and 19 bases lay in between. The CDR3 runs to 14 residues. Per germline, CDR1 MNHNS and CDR2 SASEGT. The CDR3: CATLRAPGIYEQYF. Here the CDR3 DNA reads TGTGCCACCCTCCGAGCACCGGGGATCTACGAGCAGTACTTC.

V and J are TRBV6-4 and TRBJ2-2, with D unresolved. Per germline, CDR1 MRHNA and CDR2 SNTAGT. The CDR3 covers 14 residues. V shed 6 bases and J shed 4 bases, with 12 bases lying between them. The CDR3, as DNA: TGTGCCAGCAGAATGACTCCTAGCACCGGGGAGCTGTTTTTT. Translated, it gives CASRMTPSTGELFF.

This clonotype was recorded a few times. The chain couples TRBV6-2 or TRBV6-3 to TRBJ2-1; 9 nucleotides match TRBD1. This CDR3 comprises 12 residues. Germline V CDR1 and CDR2: MNHEY, SVGEGT. The V segment lost 6 bases and the J segment 14 bases; nucleotides outside the gene matches: 8. DNA for the CDR3: TGTGCCAGCAGCCCTCACCGGGACAGGGAGTTCTTC. The encoded protein is CASSPHRDREFF.

This clonotype was seen only a few times. This chain connects TRBV5-4 to TRBJ1-1; D might be TRBD1 (6 bases). The germline V and J ends were trimmed by 4 bases and 0 bases, with 10 bases remaining between them. The CDR3 sequence is 14 residues long. In germline, CDR1 is SGHNT, CDR2 YYREEE (reference sequence). The CDR3 nucleotides read TGTGCCAGCAGCATCAGGGACATGAACACTGAAGCTTTCTTT. It specifies CASSIRDMNTEAFF.

This chain connects TRBV3-1 to TRBJ1-2, with D tentatively TRBD1 (5 bases). The CDR3 has 15 residues. CDR1 and CDR2 from the germline V gene are LGHDT and YNNKEL (reference sequence). The V end lost 1 base, the J end lost 5 bases, and 14 bases lay between the germline ends. The CDR3 DNA sequence: TGTGCCAGCAGCCAAGGAACGGGGACGGGGTATGGCTACACCTTC. The encoded protein is CASSQGTGTGYGYTF.

This clonotype was detected only a few times. The chain is built from TRBV24-1 and TRBJ2-3, with 7 bases aligning to TRBD1. Germline trimming cut 4 bases from V and 3 bases from J; bases unmatched to any gene: 6. Germline assignment: CDR1 KGHDR and CDR2 SFDVKD. The CDR3 loop spans 15 amino acids. CDR3 sequence: CATSDNGQATDTQYF. The CDR3 DNA sequence: TGTGCCACCAGTGACAACGGACAGGCGACAGATACGCAGTATTTT.

The count of this clonotype is one. This may be a read error: a much more frequent sequence differs by one nucleotide. This chain links TRBV20-1 with TRBJ2-7, with TRBD2 matching over 7 bases. The CDR3 runs 11 residues. Per the germline V gene, CDR1 is DFQATT and CDR2 is SNEGSKA (reference sequence). The CDR3 nucleotides are TGCAGTGCTAGAGCGGGGACTAAGGCGCAAGTC. The encoded protein is CSARAGTKAQV.

This clonotype was detected only once. The chain carries TRBV7-9 and TRBJ2-2, with a weak D call TRBD2 (6 bases). The germline V gene encodes CDR1 SEHNR and CDR2 FQNEAQ (reference sequence). CDR3 length: 15 amino acids. Trimming removed 2 bases at V and 6 bases at J, with 13 bases between. The CDR3 coding sequence is TGTGCCAGCAGCTTAAGCGGGTCCCTGCCCGGGGAGCTGTTTTTT. This codes for CASSLSGSLPGELFF.

V gene TRBV20-1 combines with J gene TRBJ2-5; D is undetermined. The CDR3 is 12 amino acids. Germline-derived CDR1 and CDR2 are DFQATT and SNEGSKA (reference sequence). Trimming pared 5 bases from V and 1 base from J, leaving 8 bases between. CDR3 DNA: TGCAGTGCTCATAGACCCCAAGAGACCCAGTACTTC. Encoded protein: CSAHRPQETQYF.

The chain recombines TRBV4-3 with TRBJ2-7; TRBD2 agrees at 8 bases. The CDR3 length is 15 residues. Trimming removed 2 bases from V and 4 bases from J; junction bases left unmatched: 7. Germline assignment: CDR1 LGHNA and CDR2 YSLEER. The CDR3: CASSQLRAGAYEQYF. The CDR3 nucleotides are TGCGCCAGCAGCCAACTCCGAGCGGGAGCGTACGAGCAGTACTTC.

The chain has TRBV4-2 and TRBJ1-5, with D possibly TRBD1 on 5 matching bases. The germline V gene encodes CDR1 LGHNA and CDR2 YNFKEQ. V was shortened by 0 bases and J by 7 bases, with 13 bases between the two germline ends. CDR3 size: 15 residues. CDR3 nucleotides: TGTGCCAGCAGCCAAGATTGGCAGGGAGGACAGCCCCAGCATTTT. It translates to CASSQDWQGGQPQHF.

V and J are TRBV6-1 and TRBJ2-6, with a tentative D call TRBD2 (5 bases). The V gene's germline CDR1 is MNHNS and CDR2 SASEGT. V was shortened by 6 bases and J by 2 bases, with 8 bases between the two germline ends. The CDR3 spans 14 residues. The DNA for the CDR3 is TGTGCCAGCAGCCCGCGGGCTGGGGCCAACGTCCTGACTTTC. This sequence encodes CASSPRAGANVLTF.

The CDR3 bases are TGCAGTGCTAGTGGAGGGCCTCCCCTAGCCAAAAACATTCAGTACTTC. Translating it yields CSASGGPPLAKNIQYF. This chain joins TRBV20-1 and TRBJ2-4; a weak D match, TRBD2 (6 bases). V was cut by 3 bases and J by 0 bases, with 15 bases left in between. Germline CDR1 and CDR2: DFQATT and SNEGSKA (reference sequence). The CDR3 spans 16 residues.

This chain connects TRBV20-1 to TRBJ2-1; no definite D call. Per the germline V gene, CDR1 is DFQATT and CDR2 is SNEGSKA (reference sequence). This CDR3 has 13 residues. The V end was cut by 4 bases, the J end by 10 bases, with 17 bases between. CDR3 region: CSATSLETQEQFF. Here the CDR3 DNA reads TGCAGTGCTACCAGCTTAGAGACTCAGGAGCAGTTCTTC.

This clonotype was detected a few times. This rearrangement joins TRBV20-1 to TRBJ2-5, with D possibly being TRBD1 or TRBD2 (5 bases each). CDR1 and CDR2 from the germline V gene are DFQATT and SNEGSKA (reference sequence). The V end was cut by 6 bases, the J end by 4 bases, with 15 bases between. CDR3 length equals 13 residues. The DNA of the CDR3 is TGCAGTGCACGGGACGGGAACCGAGAGACCCAGTACTTC. Protein: CSARDGNRETQYF.

This sequence joins TRBV28 and TRBJ2-3; D perhaps matches TRBD1 (6 bases). The CDR3 spans 15 residues. CDR1 is MDHEN and CDR2 is SYDVKM in the germline V gene. Trimming pared 2 bases from V and 5 bases from J, leaving 14 bases between. The CDR3 loop reads CASSLAFRTEDTQYF. DNA of the CDR3: TGTGCCAGCAGTTTAGCGTTCAGGACAGAAGATACGCAGTATTTT.

The gene calls are TRBV7-2 and TRBJ2-7, with D possibly being TRBD1 (6 bases). Germline CDR1 SGHTA, CDR2 FQGNSA. Trimming pared 5 bases from V and 0 bases from J, leaving 14 bases between. CDR3 length: 15 residues. This CDR3 is CASSPRGAVSYEQYF. CDR3 nucleotide sequence: TGTGCCAGCAGCCCCAGGGGCGCCGTCTCCTACGAGCAGTACTTC.

A single count supports this clonotype. A junction end diverges from the germline sequence, so it may reflect a read error. The chain recombines TRBV7-7 with TRBJ1-1; 10 bases match TRBD1. Germline V CDR1 and CDR2: SSHAT, FNYEAQ (reference sequence). The CDR3 is 15 amino acids. The CDR3 spells CASSQGTGVNTEAFF. CDR3 sequence (DNA): TGCGCCAGCAGCCAGGGGACAGGGGTGAACACTGAAGCTTTCTTT. The variable domain in full, with the rest retrieved from reference TRBV7-7 and TRBJ1-1, is GAGVSQSPRYKVTKRGQDVTLRCDPISSHATLYWYQQALGQGPEFLTYFNYEAQPDKSGLPSDRFSAERPEGSISTLTIQRTEQRDSAMYRCASSQGTGVNTEAFFGQGTRLTVV.

J is TRBJ1-1 and V is TRBV19; no clear D. Trimming removed 5 bases from V and 2 bases from J, with 9 bases in between. The CDR3 is made up of 13 amino acids. Per germline, CDR1 LNHDA and CDR2 SQIVND (reference sequence). The CDR3 region is CASSDTYNTEAFF. The DNA for the CDR3 is TGTGCCAGTAGTGATACATACAACACTGAAGCTTTCTTT.

The chain uses TRBV6-2 or TRBV6-3 and TRBJ1-2; TRBD1 matches 8 bases. J gave up 3 bases and V 3 bases, and 15 bases lay outside the gene matches. Looked up from germline, CDR1 is MNHEY and CDR2 is SVGEGT. The length of the CDR3 is 18 residues. The CDR3 spells CASSYGSRGLLYHYGYTF. The CDR3 DNA sequence: TGTGCCAGCAGTTATGGAAGCAGGGGGCTCCTCTACCACTATGGCTACACCTTC.

V is TRBV7-2 and J is TRBJ2-1, with 7 bases lining up with TRBD2. CDR3 size: 15 residues. The germline V gene has CDR1 SGHTA and CDR2 FQGNSA. V trimming: 2 bases; J trimming: 6 bases; junction bases outside the gene matches: 7. Here the CDR3 reads CASSLPGRGGNEQFF. DNA of the CDR3: TGTGCCAGCAGCTTACCCGGACGCGGGGGCAATGAGCAGTTCTTC.

Turning to this clonotype: This may come from a read error, since a much larger clone is one base off. Given the absence of the conserved phenylalanine or tryptophan at the CDR3 end, a read error is likely. The chain employs TRBV27 and TRBJ1-1, with unresolved D. The CDR3 consists of 12 residues. With 6 bases removed from V and 3 bases from J, the gap between germline ends came to 8 bases. CDR1 is MNHEY and CDR2 is SMNVEV in the germline V gene (reference sequence). For the CDR3, the DNA is TGTGCCAGCAGGACCGGGGACACTGAAGCTTTCCTT. Its translation is CASRTGDTEAFL.